This is a list of T cell receptor beta chains from one sample in a study of blood T cell repertoires in COVID-19. Data came from immunoSEQ multiplex PCR; TCRdb stores just in-frame clones and leaves some out. The table lists a few hundred thousand clones, 88% of them singletons, with under 1.5% in the top ten. The sample taken for sequencing was peripheral blood. All receptors come from a man older than 75 with acute or convalescent COVID-19. Both conserved end residues are part of each CDR3. A D gene is named only where the DNA matches it firmly. Clone size is stated in some rows and not others, as once, few, many or a class when expanded.

clone size	D gene	V gene	J gene	CDR3 DNA	CDR3 protein
-	TRBD1	TRBV7-3	TRBJ2-1	TGTGCCAGCAGCTTCGGACAGGCCGGGGACAATGAGCAGTTCTTC	CASSFGQAGDNEQFF
-	-	TRBV7-9	TRBJ1-1	TGTGCCAGCAGCAACCCGGGACACACGAACACTGAAGCTTTCTTT	CASSNPGHTNTEAFF
-	-	TRBV5-1	TRBJ1-1	TGCGCCAGCACACCAACGGGAGGTCACACTGAAGCTTTCTTT	CASTPTGGHTEAFF
once	-	TRBV6-5	TRBJ1-1	TGTGCCAGCAGCCCCACGAGGCTCACTGAAGCTTTCTTT	CASSPTRLTEAFF
-	TRBD2	TRBV29-1	TRBJ2-1	TGCAGCGTTGCGACTAGCGGGAGCTCCTACAATGAGCAGTTCTTC	CSVATSGSSYNEQFF
-	-	TRBV19	TRBJ2-3	TGTGCCAGTAGTATTTTGTTGGCAGGGAGCACAGATACGCAGTATTTT	CASSILLAGSTDTQYF
-	TRBD2	TRBV9	TRBJ2-7	TGTGCCAGCAGCGTAGGGCCTAGCGGGTTAGACGAGCAGTACTTC	CASSVGPSGLDEQYF
-	TRBD2	TRBV6-2/TRBV6-3	TRBJ2-7	TGTGCCAGCAGTTGGACTCGAGGCGGGAGGGAAGACGAGCAGTACTTC	CASSWTRGGREDEQYF
-	-	TRBV7-9	TRBJ1-2	TGTGCCAGCAGCTTAGGAGGGTCTACCTTGGAGCGAGGCTACACCTTC	CASSLGGSTLERGYTF
-	-	TRBV5-1	TRBJ2-1	TGCGCCAGCAGCTTCGGGGGAGCCTACAATGAGCAGTTCTTC	CASSFGGAYNEQFF
-	TRBD1	TRBV2	TRBJ1-3	TGTGCCAGCAACCGGGACAGGGAGATCTCTGGAAACACCATATATTTT	CASNRDREISGNTIYF
-	-	TRBV5-6	TRBJ2-7	TGTGCCAGCAGCTTATTGGGCGGGACCTCCTACGAGCAGTACTTC	CASSLLGGTSYEQYF
-	-	TRBV6-1	TRBJ1-5	TGTGCCAGCAGTTCGCAGACAGTTTTCAATCAGCCCCAGCATTTT	CASSSQTVFNQPQHF
-	TRBD2	TRBV7-2	TRBJ2-7	TGTGCCAGCAGCCTGAGATGGCCTAGCGGGACCTACGAGCAGTACTTC	CASSLRWPSGTYEQYF
-	TRBD1	TRBV4-3	TRBJ2-3	TGCGCCAGCAGCCACGCGCCGGGACAGAGCACAGATACGCAGTATTTT	CASSHAPGQSTDTQYF
-	TRBD2	TRBV9	TRBJ2-3	TGTGCCAGCAGCGTGGAGCGGGGGAGCACAGATACGCAGTATTTT	CASSVERGSTDTQYF
-	TRBD1	TRBV5-6	TRBJ2-5	TGTGCCAGCAGCTTCGACCCGACAGGGATTGTCCAAGAGACCCAGTACTTC	CASSFDPTGIVQETQYF